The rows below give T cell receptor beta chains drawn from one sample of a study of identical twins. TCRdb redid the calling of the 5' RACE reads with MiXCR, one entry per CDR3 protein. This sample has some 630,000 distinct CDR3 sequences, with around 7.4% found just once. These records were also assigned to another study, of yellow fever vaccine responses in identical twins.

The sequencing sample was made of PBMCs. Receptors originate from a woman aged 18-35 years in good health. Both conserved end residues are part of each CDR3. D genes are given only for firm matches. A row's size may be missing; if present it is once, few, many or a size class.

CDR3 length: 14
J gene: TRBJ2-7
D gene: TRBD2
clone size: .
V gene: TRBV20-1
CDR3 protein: CSATGTSGVYEQYF
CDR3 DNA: TGCAGTGCCACTGGGACTAGCGGGGTTTACGAGCAGTACTTC

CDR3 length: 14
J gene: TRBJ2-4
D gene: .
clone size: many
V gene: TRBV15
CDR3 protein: CATTMDGVGNIQYF
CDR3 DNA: TGTGCCACTACGATGGACGGGGTTGGGAACATTCAGTACTTC

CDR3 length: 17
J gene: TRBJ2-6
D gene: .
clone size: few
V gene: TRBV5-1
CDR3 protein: CASSLALASSGANVLTF
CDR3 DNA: TGCGCCAGCAGCTTGGCGTTAGCGAGCTCTGGGGCCAACGTCCTGACTTTC

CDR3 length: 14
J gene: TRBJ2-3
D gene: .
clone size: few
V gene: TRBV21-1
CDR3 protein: CASNIGGGRDTQYF
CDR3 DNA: TGTGCCAGCAACATAGGCGGAGGCAGAGATACGCAGTATTTT

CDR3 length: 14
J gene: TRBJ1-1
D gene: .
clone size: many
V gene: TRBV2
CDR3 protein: CASGEGGMNTEAFF
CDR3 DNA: TGTGCCAGCGGAGAAGGGGGAATGAACACTGAAGCTTTCTTT

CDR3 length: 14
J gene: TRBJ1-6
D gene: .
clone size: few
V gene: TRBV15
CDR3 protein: CATSRDQSNSPLHF
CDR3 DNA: TGTGCCACCAGCAGGGACCAGTCTAATTCACCCCTCCACTTT

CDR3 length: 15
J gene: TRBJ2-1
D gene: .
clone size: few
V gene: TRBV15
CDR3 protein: CATSRTGPARREQFF
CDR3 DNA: TGTGCCACCAGCAGGACGGGGCCTGCTCGACGTGAGCAGTTCTTC

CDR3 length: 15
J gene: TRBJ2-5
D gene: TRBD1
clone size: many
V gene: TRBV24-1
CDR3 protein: CATSDMTGMEETQYF
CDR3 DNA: TGTGCCACCAGTGACATGACAGGGATGGAAGAGACCCAGTACTTC

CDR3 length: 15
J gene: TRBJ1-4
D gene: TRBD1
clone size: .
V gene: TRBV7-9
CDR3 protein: CASSPGDSLNEKLFF
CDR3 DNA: TGTGCCAGCAGCCCGGGGGACAGTCTGAATGAAAAACTGTTTTTT

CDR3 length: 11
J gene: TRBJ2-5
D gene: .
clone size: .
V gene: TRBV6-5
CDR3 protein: CASSYSGTQYF
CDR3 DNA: TGTGCCAGCAGTTACTCCGGGACCCAGTACTTC

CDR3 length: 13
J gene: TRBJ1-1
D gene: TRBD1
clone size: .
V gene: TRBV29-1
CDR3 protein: CSVAAAGGYEAFF
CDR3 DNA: TGCAGCGTTGCGGCAGCAGGGGGCTATGAAGCTTTCTTT

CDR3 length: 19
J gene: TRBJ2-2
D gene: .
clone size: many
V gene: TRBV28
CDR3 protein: CASSYESGPIRPNTGELFF
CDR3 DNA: TGTGCCAGCAGTTACGAGAGTGGGCCTATCCGACCGAACACCGGGGAGCTGTTTTTT

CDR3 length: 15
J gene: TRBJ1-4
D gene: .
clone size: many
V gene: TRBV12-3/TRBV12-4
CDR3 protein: CASSSRSGFREKLFF
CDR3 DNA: TGTGCCAGCAGTTCACGGTCTGGGTTCCGGGAAAAACTGTTTTTT

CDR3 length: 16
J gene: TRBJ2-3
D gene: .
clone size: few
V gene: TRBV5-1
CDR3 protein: CASSLGNGAGTDTQYF
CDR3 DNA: TGCGCCAGCAGCTTGGGTAACGGGGCAGGTACAGATACGCAGTATTTT

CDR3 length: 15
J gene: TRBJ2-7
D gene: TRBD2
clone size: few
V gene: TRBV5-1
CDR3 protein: CASSYLSGTTYEQYF
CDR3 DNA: TGCGCCAGCAGCTATCTAAGCGGGACCACCTACGAGCAGTACTTC

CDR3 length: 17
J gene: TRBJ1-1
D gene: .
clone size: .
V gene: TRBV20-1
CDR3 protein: CCAKTLVSTGPNTEAFF
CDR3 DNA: TGCTGCGCCAAGACCCTTGTGTCTACAGGGCCGAACACTGAAGCTTTCTTT

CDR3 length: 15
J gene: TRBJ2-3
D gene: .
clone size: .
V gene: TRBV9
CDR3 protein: CASSVVEGSTDTQYF
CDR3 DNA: TGTGCCAGCAGCGTAGTAGAGGGGAGCACAGATACGCAGTATTTT

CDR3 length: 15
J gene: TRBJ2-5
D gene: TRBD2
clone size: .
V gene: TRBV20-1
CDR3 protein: CSARDEASGQETQYF
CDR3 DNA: TGCAGTGCTAGAGATGAGGCTAGCGGACAAGAGACCCAGTACTTC

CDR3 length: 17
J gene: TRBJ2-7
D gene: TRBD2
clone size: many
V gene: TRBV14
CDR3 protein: CASSQDRRLAGNYEQYF
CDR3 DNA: TGTGCCAGCAGCCAAGATAGAAGACTAGCGGGAAACTACGAGCAGTACTTC

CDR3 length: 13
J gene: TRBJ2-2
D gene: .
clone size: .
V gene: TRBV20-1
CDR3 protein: CSALNYGAGELFF
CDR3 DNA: TGCAGTGCCTTAAATTATGGGGCCGGGGAGCTGTTTTTT

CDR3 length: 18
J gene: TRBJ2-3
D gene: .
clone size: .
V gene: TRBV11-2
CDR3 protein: CASSFIPQAAYITDTQYF
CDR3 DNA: TGTGCCAGCAGCTTTATCCCCCAAGCGGCCTATATCACAGATACGCAGTATTTT